The 30 T cell receptor beta chains below were found in one sample sequenced in a study of blood T cell repertoires in COVID-19. The assay was immunoSEQ multiplex PCR, and TCRdb's table has in-frame clones only and misses some. The data contain some 30,000 clones, approximately 90% of them singletons. Sequenced input: peripheral blood. The source is a man aged 55-75 years with active COVID-19.

This rearrangement joins TRBV6-5 to TRBJ1-6; D is undetermined. V lost 5 bases and J 7 bases, leaving 9 bases between the germline ends. The CDR3 is made up of 13 amino acids. Germline V gives CDR1 MNHEY, CDR2 SVGAGI. CDR3 protein: CASSPTGNSPLHF. As DNA, the CDR3 is TGTGCCAGCAGTCCAACGGGAAATTCACCCCTCCACTTT.

The chain links TRBV28 to TRBJ1-2; 9 bases line up with TRBD1. The CDR3 runs to 14 residues. Per germline, CDR1 MDHEN and CDR2 SYDVKM. The junction had 1 base not matched to a gene; V was cut back by 1 base and J by 4 bases. The CDR3 DNA reads as TGTGCCAGCAGTTTATCGACAGGGGGCTATGGCTACACCTTC. Protein sequence: CASSLSTGGYGYTF.

This clone was detected only once. The V gene is TRBV12-3 or TRBV12-4, the J gene TRBJ2-5; D possibly corresponds to TRBD1 (5 bases). V lost 3 bases and J 4 bases, leaving 9 bases between the germline ends. CDR3 length: 13 residues. In DNA form, the CDR3 reads TGTGCCAGCAGTTTGGACATAAGAGAGACCCAGTACTTC. It codes for CASSLDIRETQYF.

The chain combines TRBV11-1 with TRBJ1-1; the match to TRBD1 covers 9 bases. The CDR3 covers 13 residues. The trim removed 5 bases at V and 7 bases at J, leaving 5 bases unmatched. Germline V gene sequence: CDR1 SGHAT, CDR2 FQDESV (reference sequence). The CDR3 DNA sequence: TGTGCCAGCAGCACCGGGACAGGGTTTGAAGCTTTCTTT. Its translation is CASSTGTGFEAFF.

The table lists this clone with a count of one. The chain recombines TRBV11-2 with TRBJ1-2, with a weak D call TRBD1 (6 bases). CDR3 length: 14 amino acids. Germline V lookup: CDR1 SGHAT, CDR2 FQNNGV. Between the trimmed V and J ends, which lost 1 base and 4 bases, there was a span of 10 bases. The CDR3 DNA follows: TGTGCCAGCAGCTTAGGCAGGGGAGCCTATGGCTACACCTTC. This gives the protein CASSLGRGAYGYTF.

This clone was counted a single time. This chain joins TRBV28 and TRBJ2-7, with 10 nucleotides matching TRBD2. V lost 5 bases and J lost 1; bases outside the gene matches: 2. The CDR3 runs to 14 residues. Germline V gene sequence: CDR1 MDHEN, CDR2 SYDVKM. Here the CDR3 reads CASSTSGVSYEQYF. In nucleotides, the CDR3 is TGTGCCAGCAGTACTAGCGGGGTATCCTACGAGCAGTACTTC.

V and J are TRBV11-3 and TRBJ2-1; 10 bases map to TRBD2. J gave up 6 bases and V 4 bases, and 6 bases lay outside the gene matches. There are 15 residues in the CDR3. Germline V lookup: CDR1 SGHNT, CDR2 YENEEA. CDR3 in DNA: TGTGCCAGCAGCTCCTTTAGCGGGGGGTCCAATGAGCAGTTCTTC. It specifies CASSSFSGGSNEQFF.

This chain joins TRBV9 and TRBJ2-7; 9 nucleotides agree with TRBD2. The CDR3 contains 14 residues. The ends lost 0 bases at V and 7 bases at J; junction bases unmatched: 5. CDR1 and CDR2 from the germline V gene are SGDLS and YYNGEE. The CDR3 region is CASSVGGGAEEQYF. CDR3 DNA: TGTGCCAGCAGCGTAGGCGGGGGGGCAGAAGAGCAGTACTTC.

This chain uses TRBV10-3 with TRBJ2-2; a possible D gene is TRBD1 (6 bases). V was clipped by 10 bases and J by 6 bases, with 12 bases between them. This CDR3 has 12 residues. In germline, CDR1 is ENHRY, CDR2 SYGVKD. The CDR3 sequence: CATGPGAGELFF. CDR3 nucleotide sequence: TGTGCCACCGGGCCAGGGGCCGGGGAGCTGTTTTTT.

J is TRBJ2-1 and V is TRBV7-9; 8 nucleotides line up with TRBD2. The V and J ends lost 1 base and 7 bases, in that order; junction bases with no gene match: 6. The length of the CDR3 is 15 residues. Germline CDR1 and CDR2: SEHNR and FQNEAQ (reference sequence). In DNA, the CDR3 is TGTGCCAGCAGCTTAGAGGGCGGGGGGATGAATGAGCAGTTCTTC. Translated, it gives CASSLEGGGMNEQFF.

CDR3: CASSSQGTSYEQYF. The CDR3 nucleotides are TGTGCCAGCAGCTCGCAGGGGACCTCCTACGAGCAGTACTTC. The rearrangement links TRBV11-3 to TRBJ2-7; a possible D gene is TRBD1 (6 bases). Trimming left V 4 bases short and J 0 bases short, with 10 bases between. The CDR3 is 14 residues long. Per germline, CDR1 SGHNT and CDR2 YENEEA.

CDR3 bases: TGCGCCAGCCAGCCGGGACAGGGGACAACCCCCTATGGCTACACCTTC. Translated, it gives CASQPGQGTTPYGYTF. The chain carries TRBV10-2 and TRBJ1-2; 10 bases match TRBD1. Trimming removed 8 bases from V and 4 bases from J; junction bases left unmatched: 13. CDR1 is WSHSY and CDR2 is SAAADI in the germline V gene. This CDR3 spans 16 amino acids.

The chain employs TRBV5-1 and TRBJ1-1, with 8 bases identical to TRBD1. The CDR3 totals 14 residues. Trimming cost V 4 bases and J 1 base; bases outside gene matches: 3. Germline V CDR1 and CDR2: SGHRS, YFSETQ. CDR3 in amino acids: CASSTGQGNTEAFF. In nucleotides, the CDR3 is TGCGCCAGCAGCACTGGACAGGGGAACACTGAAGCTTTCTTT.

This clone has a handful of counts. The V gene is TRBV19, the J gene TRBJ2-7, with 9 bases matching TRBD1. The CDR3 runs to 14 residues. V gave up 5 bases and J gave up 6 bases; unmatched junction bases: 8. Per the germline V gene, CDR1 is LNHDA and CDR2 is SQIVND (reference sequence). CDR3 coding DNA: TGTGCCAGTAGTCGTACGGGACAGGGTGCCGAGCAGTACTTC. Its protein is CASSRTGQGAEQYF.

V usage is TRBV30 and J usage is TRBJ1-5; perhaps TRBD1 as D (6 bases). Germline CDR1 is GTSNPN and CDR2 is SVGIG (reference sequence). The CDR3 totals 14 residues. The V end was cut by 1 base, the J end by 7 bases, with 14 bases between. The CDR3: CAWSGGGQGQPQHF. For the CDR3, the DNA is TGTGCCTGGAGTGGCGGGGGGCAGGGACAGCCCCAGCATTTT.

The chain recombines TRBV12-3 or TRBV12-4 with TRBJ2-5; tentative D call: TRBD1 (6 bases). CDR3 length: 13 residues. V shed 8 bases and J shed 3 bases, with 13 bases lying between them. Here the CDR3 reads CASSWGTKETQYF. DNA of the CDR3: TGTGCCAGCTCCTGGGGGACAAAAGAGACCCAGTACTTC.

V gene TRBV4-1 combines with J gene TRBJ1-1; no clear D. Germline CDR1 MGHRA, CDR2 YSYEKL. CDR3 size: 18 residues. Trimming stripped 1 base from V and 0 bases from J, with 18 bases between. DNA of the CDR3: TGCGCCAGCAGCCAAGGGTTATTAGCCCGTAACATGAACACTGAAGCTTTCTTT. This encodes CASSQGLLARNMNTEAFF.

The chain carries TRBV25-1 and TRBJ1-5; 10 bases are a match to TRBD1. CDR1 and CDR2 (germline): MGHDK, SYGVNS. The J segment lost 6 bases and the V segment lost 5 bases, leaving 7 bases of the junction unmatched. CDR3 length: 15 amino acids. For the CDR3, the DNA is TGTGCCAGCAGTCCTAGCGACAGGGGGCCTCAGCCCCAGCATTTT. Amino acid sequence: CASSPSDRGPQPQHF. Based on the CDR3 plus reference TRBV25-1 and TRBJ1-5, the full variable domain is EADIYQTPRYLVIGTGKKITLECSQTMGHDKMYWYQQDPGMELHLIHYSYGVNSTEKGDLSSESTVSRIRTEHFPLTLESARPSHTSQYLCASSPSDRGPQPQHFGDGTRLSIL.

The chain couples TRBV2 to TRBJ2-1, with D perhaps TRBD1 (5 bases). Trimming stripped 8 bases from V and 3 bases from J, with 20 bases between. This CDR3 contains 16 residues. Germline CDR1 is SNHLY and CDR2 is FYNNEI. DNA of the CDR3: TGTGCCAGCTTATCTCCCGGACAAATCTACTACAATGAGCAGTTCTTC. Encoded protein: CASLSPGQIYYNEQFF.

The chain recombines TRBV18 with TRBJ1-1; D perhaps matches TRBD1 (6 bases). CDR1 is KGHSH, CDR2 LQKENI, per germline. Trimming pared 3 bases from V and 4 bases from J, leaving 12 bases between. This CDR3 has 14 amino acids. The CDR3 region is CASSPVGRGTEAFF. The DNA of the CDR3 is TGTGCCAGCTCACCCGTAGGCAGGGGCACTGAAGCTTTCTTT.

V gene TRBV27 combines with J gene TRBJ2-1; maybe TRBD1 (6 bases). There are 14 residues in the CDR3. Trimming removed 6 bases at V and 5 bases at J, with 14 bases between. Per the germline V gene, CDR1 is MNHEY and CDR2 is SMNVEV (reference sequence). The CDR3 reads CASRPGVRDNEQFF. The CDR3 coding sequence is TGTGCCAGCAGACCAGGGGTTAGGGACAATGAGCAGTTCTTC.

This clone was counted a single time. The chain joins TRBV27 to TRBJ2-7, with TRBD1 matching 12 bases. Germline CDR1 reads MNHEY; CDR2 reads SMNVEV (reference sequence). CDR3 size: 14 residues. J gave up 7 bases and V 6 bases, and 7 bases lay outside the gene matches. CDR3 sequence reads: CASSWGTGGPEQYF. CDR3 coding DNA: TGTGCCAGCAGCTGGGGGACAGGGGGCCCGGAGCAGTACTTC.

The rearrangement uses TRBV28 and TRBJ2-7, with 11 bases matching TRBD2. The CDR3 extends over 15 amino acids. V lost 2 bases to trimming and J lost 3 bases; unmatched junction nucleotides: 3. Germline values: CDR1 MDHEN, CDR2 SYDVKM. CDR3 nucleotide sequence: TGTGCCAGCAGTTTAGAACTAGCGGGGGACTACGAGCAGTACTTC. It encodes CASSLELAGDYEQYF.

The V gene is TRBV2, the J gene TRBJ1-4, with D perhaps matching TRBD1 (5 bases). V lost 7 bases and J 0 bases, leaving 9 bases between the germline ends. This CDR3 region has 14 residues. Germline V lookup: CDR1 SNHLY, CDR2 FYNNEI. CDR3: CASKKTATNEKLFF. The CDR3 nucleotides read TGTGCCAGCAAAAAGACAGCAACTAATGAAAAACTGTTTTTT.

The chain joins TRBV19 to TRBJ2-2; no clear D gene. In germline, CDR1 is LNHDA, CDR2 SQIVND (reference sequence). The CDR3 spans 14 residues. V was shortened by 5 bases and J by 7 bases, with 14 bases between the two germline ends. CDR3 protein: CASSPSYQYGELFF. As DNA, the CDR3 is TGTGCCAGTAGTCCCTCTTATCAGTACGGGGAGCTGTTTTTT.

This clone was observed once. The gene calls are TRBV6-5 and TRBJ2-5; possible D gene TRBD2, 7 bases. CDR3 length equals 15 residues. Trimming took off 7 bases at V and 2 bases at J, with 17 bases between the two ends. Germline V gene lookup returns CDR1 MNHEY and CDR2 SVGAGI. The DNA of the CDR3 is TGTGCCAGCAAACGGGACATCGGGGGGCAAGAGACCCAGTACTTC. Protein product: CASKRDIGGQETQYF.

The chain couples TRBV5-1 to TRBJ2-1; 10 bases are a match to TRBD2. Germline values: CDR1 SGHRS, CDR2 YFSETQ. The CDR3 is 14 residues long. After removal of 2 bases from V and 5 bases from J, the junction contained 1 base not matched to a gene. For the CDR3, the DNA is TGCGCCAGCAGCTTTCTAGCGGGGGACAATGAGCAGTTCTTC. It translates to CASSFLAGDNEQFF.

The J gene is TRBJ2-1, the V gene TRBV7-3; 7 bases line up with TRBD2. This CDR3 has 16 amino acids. J gave up 5 bases and V 2 bases, and 9 bases lay outside the gene matches. Germline V gene data show CDR1 as SGHTA and CDR2 as FQGTGA. The CDR3 DNA follows: TGTGCCAGCAGCTTAGTTCGGCCTAGCGGTCACAATGAGCAGTTCTTC. Protein: CASSLVRPSGHNEQFF. Filled out from reference TRBV7-3 and TRBJ2-1, the complete variable domain reads GAGVSQTPSNKVTEKGKYVELRCDPISGHTALYWYRQSLGQGPEFLIYFQGTGAADDSGLPNDRFFAVRPEGSVSTLKIQRTERGDSAVYLCASSLVRPSGHNEQFFGPGTRLTVL.

This clone was picked up a small number of times. The gene calls are TRBV5-1 and TRBJ1-6; D call uncertain. Trimming took off 0 bases at V and 2 bases at J, with 6 bases between the two ends. CDR1 is SGHRS and CDR2 is YFSETQ in the germline V gene. The CDR3 is 15 amino acids. The CDR3 loop reads CASSLGQAYNSPLHF. In DNA, the CDR3 is TGCGCCAGCAGCTTGGGGCAGGCCTATAATTCACCCCTCCACTTT.

The chain links TRBV5-6 to TRBJ2-7; D is perhaps TRBD2 (6 bases). This CDR3 is built from 15 residues. CDR1 and CDR2 from the germline V gene are SGHDT and YYEEEE. V lost 6 bases to trimming and J lost 5 bases, with 21 bases between them. In DNA form, the CDR3 reads TGTGCCAGCATGCCCCGGGACTCATGGGGCCACGAGCAGTACTTC. Its protein is CASMPRDSWGHEQYF.